The clone carrying this T cell receptor (beta chain) was seen only a few times. Its antigen is not identified. TCRdb recomputed calls from the 5' RACE reads with MiXCR, one row per CDR3 protein. The table includes about 570,000 distinct CDR3 sequences, around 9.6% detected once. The sample is drawn from a study of identical twins. General study points: Cord blood's abundant beta clonotypes had fewer insertions, unlike memory repertoires.

The same data also contributed to another study, on yellow fever vaccine responses in identical twins.

Sequenced: PBMCs. The TCR sequence derives from a woman under 30 in good health.

For the CDR3, the DNA is TGCGCCAGCAGTCGGGACCCCCTAGGGACTGAAGCTTTCTTT. The encoded protein is CASSRDPLGTEAFF. This rearrangement joins TRBV5-1 to TRBJ1-1; D may be TRBD1 (5 bases). Per germline, CDR1 SGHRS and CDR2 YFSETQ. Trimming took 5 bases from V and 5 from J, leaving 16 bases between them. CDR3 length equals 14 residues.